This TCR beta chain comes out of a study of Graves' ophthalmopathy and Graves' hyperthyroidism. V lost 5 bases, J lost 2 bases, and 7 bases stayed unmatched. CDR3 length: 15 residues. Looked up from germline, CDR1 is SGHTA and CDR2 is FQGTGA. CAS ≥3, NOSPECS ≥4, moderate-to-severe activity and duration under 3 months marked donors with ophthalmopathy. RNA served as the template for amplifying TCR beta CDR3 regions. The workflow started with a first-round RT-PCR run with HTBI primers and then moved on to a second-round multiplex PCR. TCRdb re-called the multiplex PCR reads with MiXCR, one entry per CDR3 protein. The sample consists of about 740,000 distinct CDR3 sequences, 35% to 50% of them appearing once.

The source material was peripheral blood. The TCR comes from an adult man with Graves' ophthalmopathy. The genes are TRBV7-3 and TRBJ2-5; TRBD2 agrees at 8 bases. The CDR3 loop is CASSASGGQQETQYF. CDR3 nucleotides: TGTGCCAGCAGCGCCAGCGGGGGCCAACAAGAGACCCAGTACTTC.